This TCR beta chain comes out of a study of shared clonotypes between healthy human individuals. Here immunoSEQ multiplex PCR was the method, and the copy in TCRdb shows in-frame clones only, minus some. This table has some 2,500,000 clones, roughly 92% appearing once. CDR1 and CDR2 from the germline V gene are SGHNT and YYREEE (reference sequence). V was trimmed by 0 bases and J by 15 bases, leaving 13 bases between them. This CDR3 is built from 12 residues. Sequencing used naive CD4+ T cells from PBMCs. As for subset: CD45RA+ positively selected. This chain uses TRBV5-4 with TRBJ1-5; a possible D gene is TRBD1 (6 bases). The source is a young man in good health. Some clones in this sample may be carry-over from other donors' samples. Here the CDR3 DNA reads TGTGCCAGCAGCTTGGAACAGGGACTATGGCATTTT. It encodes CASSLEQGLWHF.